The 17 T cell receptor beta chains reported below all come from one sample, sequenced in a study of T cell responses to AZD1222 COVID-19 vaccine. Method: immunoSEQ multiplex PCR; TCRdb's copy keeps in-frame clones and lacks some. Here the sample spans around 94,000 clones, 85% being singletons. Sample: peripheral blood, taken 28 days after the second AZD1222 dose. All receptors derive from an adult who received the AZD1222 COVID-19 vaccine.

This chain uses TRBV4-1 with TRBJ2-7, with unresolved D. The germline V gene has CDR1 MGHRA and CDR2 YSYEKL. V lost 0 bases and J lost 2, with 5 bases in between. This CDR3 contains 13 residues. The CDR3 DNA is TGCGCCAGCAGCCAAGATGGGGCCTACGAGCAGTACTTC. This translates into CASSQDGAYEQYF.

The chain recombines TRBV29-1 with TRBJ1-1; D might be TRBD1 (5 bases). This CDR3 is 14 amino acids long. Germline CDR1 and CDR2: SQVTM and ANQGSEA. V lost 4 bases to trimming and J lost 4 bases, with 16 bases between them. The CDR3 spells CSVVVRELGTEAFF. For the CDR3, the DNA is TGCAGCGTTGTTGTCAGGGAGTTGGGCACTGAAGCTTTCTTT.

The chain combines TRBV7-3 with TRBJ1-2, with D uncertain. Trimming removed 1 base at V and 7 bases at J, with 13 bases between. Looked up from germline, CDR1 is SGHTA and CDR2 is FQGTGA. The CDR3 length is 14 residues. CDR3 nucleotide sequence: TGTGCCAGCAGCTTAAGTGGGGATCGGGCTGGCTACACCTTC. Its translation: CASSLSGDRAGYTF.

The chain is built from TRBV10-2 and TRBJ2-2; D not resolved. The germline V gene has CDR1 WSHSY and CDR2 SAAADI. V was shortened by 7 bases and J by 1 base, with 10 bases between the two germline ends. The CDR3 contains 14 residues. CDR3 bases: TGCGCCAGCAACTACCTAGGGAACACCGGGGAGCTGTTTTTT. It codes for CASNYLGNTGELFF.

V and J are TRBV30 and TRBJ2-3; TRBD2 aligns across 14 bases. Trimming took 3 bases from V and 5 from J; bases not matched to a gene: 16. CDR3 length: 19 amino acids. Germline CDR1 reads GTSNPN; CDR2 reads SVGIG (reference sequence). CDR3 sequence (DNA): TGTGCCTGGAGGGGGGTGGGACTAGCGGGAGAGTGGGGTAGAGATACGCAGTATTTT. It specifies CAWRGVGLAGEWGRDTQYF.

The gene calls are TRBV11-2 and TRBJ2-2; D is undetermined. Germline V gene lookup returns CDR1 SGHAT and CDR2 FQNNGV. Trimming removed 2 bases from V and 4 bases from J, with 5 bases in between. The CDR3 runs 13 residues. The CDR3 bases are TGTGCCAGCAGCTTACAGGTCACCGGGGAGCTGTTTTTT. Translated: CASSLQVTGELFF.

Here the CDR3 DNA reads TGTGCCAGCAGTTTATGGACTAGCGGGAGGGAGGCAGATACGCAGTATTTT. This gives the protein CASSLWTSGREADTQYF. The chain employs TRBV28 and TRBJ2-3, with 14 nucleotides matching TRBD2. CDR3 size: 17 residues. Germline V gives CDR1 MDHEN, CDR2 SYDVKM. Trimming took 0 bases from V and 4 from J; bases not matched to a gene: 3.

DNA of the CDR3: TGCAGCGTTGAACGGCGGCTAGCGGGCACAGATACGCAGTATTTT. As protein: CSVERRLAGTDTQYF. This rearrangement joins TRBV29-1 to TRBJ2-3, with 7 bases that match TRBD2. The CDR3 has 15 residues. CDR1 is SQVTM and CDR2 is ANQGSEA in the germline V gene. V lost 2 bases to trimming and J lost 1 base; unmatched junction nucleotides: 6.

The chain uses TRBV7-9 and TRBJ1-5; TRBD1 aligns across 9 bases. The germline V gene encodes CDR1 SEHNR and CDR2 FQNEAQ (reference sequence). The CDR3 sequence is 14 residues long. J was trimmed by 9 bases and V by 0 bases; bases with no gene match: 3. CDR3 sequence reads: CASSLAGTGLPQHF. The CDR3 nucleotides read TGTGCCAGCAGCTTAGCCGGGACAGGGCTGCCCCAGCATTTT. Full variable domain (rest looked up from reference TRBV7-9 and TRBJ1-5): DTGVSQNPRHKITKRGQNVTFRCDPISEHNRLYWYRQTLGQGPEFLTYFQNEAQLEKSRLLSDRFSAERPKGSFSTLEIQRTEQGDSAMYLCASSLAGTGLPQHFGDGTRLSIL.

This chain joins TRBV28 and TRBJ1-4; D may be TRBD1 (6 bases). CDR1 MDHEN and CDR2 SYDVKM come from the germline V gene. The CDR3 spans 16 residues. V gave up 1 base and J gave up 5 bases, with 14 bases separating them. DNA of the CDR3: TGTGCCAGCAGTTTATCCGGTCAGGGGCAAAATGAAAAACTGTTTTTT. As protein: CASSLSGQGQNEKLFF.

This chain uses TRBV19 with TRBJ2-7; 10 nucleotides align to TRBD2. With 6 bases clipped from V and 0 bases from J, the junction kept 5 bases outside the gene matches. Germline CDR1 reads LNHDA; CDR2 reads SQIVND (reference sequence). The CDR3 sequence is 15 residues long. As DNA, the CDR3 is TGTGCCAGTAGACCCACTAGCGGGGTCTCCTACGAGCAGTACTTC. It yields the protein CASRPTSGVSYEQYF.

The V and J genes are TRBV5-5 and TRBJ2-1; 10 bases match TRBD1. This CDR3 comprises 14 residues. Trimming at V came to 6 bases and at J to 2 bases, leaving 2 bases not matched to a gene. CDR1 is SGHKS, CDR2 YYEKEE, per germline (reference sequence). CDR3 residues: CASIGQGAYNEQFF. The DNA of the CDR3 is TGTGCCAGCATCGGACAGGGGGCCTACAATGAGCAGTTCTTC.

J is TRBJ1-5 and V is TRBV19; possible D gene TRBD1, 5 bases. The CDR3 runs to 14 residues. Germline V gene data show CDR1 as LNHDA and CDR2 as SQIVND (reference sequence). The ends were cut back, 5 bases at V and 9 bases at J, with 17 bases in the middle. The CDR3 region has the DNA TGTGCCAGTAGTTACGGAGGCCCGGGGGGGCCCCAGCATTTT. Translation: CASSYGGPGGPQHF.

The chain couples TRBV2 to TRBJ2-7; D might be TRBD1 (7 bases). This CDR3 contains 13 residues. V dropped 8 bases and J dropped 9 bases, with 20 bases sitting between them. The germline V gene encodes CDR1 SNHLY and CDR2 FYNNEI. This CDR3 reads CASGETGEVRQYF. The CDR3 coding sequence is TGTGCCAGCGGCGAAACAGGGGAGGTACGGCAGTACTTC.

The gene calls are TRBV10-1 and TRBJ1-5; no definite D call. CDR3 size: 13 residues. V dropped 8 bases and J dropped 1 base, with 9 bases sitting between them. Germline V gene data show CDR1 as WNHNN and CDR2 as SYGVQD (reference sequence). The CDR3 DNA reads TGCGCCAGCTCGCTGGACAGCAATCAGCCCCAGCATTTT. Its protein is CASSLDSNQPQHF.

The chain combines TRBV5-6 with TRBJ1-1; D possibly corresponds to TRBD1 (6 bases). CDR1 is SGHDT and CDR2 is YYEEEE in the germline V gene. V was clipped by 4 bases and J by 7 bases, with 17 bases between them. The CDR3 has 14 residues. The CDR3 protein is CASSRGQLLNEAFF. As DNA, the CDR3 is TGTGCCAGCAGCAGAGGACAGCTACTCAATGAAGCTTTCTTT.

This clone was detected many times. The rearrangement joins TRBV24-1 to TRBJ2-1, with a weak D call TRBD2 (5 bases). Between the trimmed V and J ends, which lost 3 bases and 6 bases, there was a span of 20 bases. Germline CDR1 KGHDR, CDR2 SFDVKD. The CDR3 is 17 residues long. This CDR3 reads CATSDPPGLEGSNEQFF. CDR3 sequence (DNA): TGTGCCACCAGTGATCCCCCCGGTCTTGAGGGTAGCAATGAGCAGTTCTTC.